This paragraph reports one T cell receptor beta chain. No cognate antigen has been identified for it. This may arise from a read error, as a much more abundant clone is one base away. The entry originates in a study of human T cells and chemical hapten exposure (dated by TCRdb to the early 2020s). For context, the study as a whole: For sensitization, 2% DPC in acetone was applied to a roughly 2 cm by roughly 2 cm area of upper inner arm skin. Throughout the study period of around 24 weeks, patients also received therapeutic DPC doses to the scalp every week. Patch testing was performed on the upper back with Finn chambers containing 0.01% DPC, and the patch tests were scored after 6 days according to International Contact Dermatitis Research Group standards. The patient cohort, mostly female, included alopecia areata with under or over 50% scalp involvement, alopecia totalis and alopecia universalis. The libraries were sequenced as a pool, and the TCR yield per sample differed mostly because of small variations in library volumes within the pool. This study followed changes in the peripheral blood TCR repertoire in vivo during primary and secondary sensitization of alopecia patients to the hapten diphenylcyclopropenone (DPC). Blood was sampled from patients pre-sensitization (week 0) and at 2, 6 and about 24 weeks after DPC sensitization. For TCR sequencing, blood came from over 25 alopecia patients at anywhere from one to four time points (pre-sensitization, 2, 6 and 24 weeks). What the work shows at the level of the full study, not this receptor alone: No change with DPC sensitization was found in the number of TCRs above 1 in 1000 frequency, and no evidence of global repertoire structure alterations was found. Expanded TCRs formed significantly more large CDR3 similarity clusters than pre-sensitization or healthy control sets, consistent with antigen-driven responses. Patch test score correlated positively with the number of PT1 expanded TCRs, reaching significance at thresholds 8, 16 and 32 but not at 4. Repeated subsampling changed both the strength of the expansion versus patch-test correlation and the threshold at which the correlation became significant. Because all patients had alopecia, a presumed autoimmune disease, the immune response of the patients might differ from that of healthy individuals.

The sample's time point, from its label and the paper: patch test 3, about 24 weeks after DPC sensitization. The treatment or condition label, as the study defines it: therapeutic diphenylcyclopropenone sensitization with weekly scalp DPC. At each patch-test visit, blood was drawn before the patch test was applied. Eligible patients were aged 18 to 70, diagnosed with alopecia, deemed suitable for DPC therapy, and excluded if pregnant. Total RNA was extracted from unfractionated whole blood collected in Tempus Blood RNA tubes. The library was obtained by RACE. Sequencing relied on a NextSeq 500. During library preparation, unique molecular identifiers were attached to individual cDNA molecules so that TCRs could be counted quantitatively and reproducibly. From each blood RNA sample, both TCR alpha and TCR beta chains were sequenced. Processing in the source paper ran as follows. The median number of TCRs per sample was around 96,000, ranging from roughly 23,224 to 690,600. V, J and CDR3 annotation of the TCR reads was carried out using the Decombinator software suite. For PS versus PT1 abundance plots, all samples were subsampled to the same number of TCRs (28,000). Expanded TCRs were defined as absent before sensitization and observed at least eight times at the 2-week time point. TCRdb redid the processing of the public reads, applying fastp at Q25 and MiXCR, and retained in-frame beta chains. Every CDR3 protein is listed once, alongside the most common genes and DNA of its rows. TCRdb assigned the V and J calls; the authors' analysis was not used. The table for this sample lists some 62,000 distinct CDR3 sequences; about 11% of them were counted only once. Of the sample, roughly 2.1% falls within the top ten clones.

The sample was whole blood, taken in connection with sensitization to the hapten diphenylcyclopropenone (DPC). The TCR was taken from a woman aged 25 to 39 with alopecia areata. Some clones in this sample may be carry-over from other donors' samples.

The CDR3: CVSSSGTGADTQYF. The bases are TGTGTCAGCAGCTCTGGGACAGGGGCGGATACGCAGTATTTT. Recombination joined TRBV7-8 with TRBJ2-3, with 10 bases matching TRBD1. Based on the germline V gene, the CDR1 and CDR2 sequences are SGHVS and FQNEAQ. Its CDR3 holds 14 amino acids, cysteine through phenylalanine. Only the CDR3 DNA stays, 42 bases, in frame from base 1.